This T cell receptor beta chain was found in a study of T cells in Graves' hyperthyroidism and ophthalmopathy. It was RNA transcripts that yielded the amplified TCR beta CDR3 regions. The HTBI primer set served for first-round RT-PCR of the TCR CDR3. TCRdb re-called the multiplex PCR reads through MiXCR, storing one row per CDR3 protein. Of roughly 700,000 distinct CDR3 sequences listed, 30% to 40% are singletons. Findings of the study overall: The model made its ophthalmopathy prediction, and onset followed a median 6.5 months later. Appearing also in blood were most of the thyroid clonotypes expanded above 0.001.

Stable Graves' hyperthyroidism denoted no ophthalmopathy progression over 18 months. Patients were aged 18 to 65, had disease duration under 2 months, and had newly diagnosed hyperthyroidism. This CDR3 is built from 15 residues. The germline V gene encodes CDR1 ENHRY and CDR2 SYGVKD. The trim removed 4 bases at V and 6 bases at J, leaving 9 bases unmatched. Many counts were recorded for this clonotype. Its antigen is not identified. The sample was blood. This TCR was sampled from a woman in her thirties or forties with Graves' hyperthyroidism. The chain joins TRBV10-3 to TRBJ2-7, with TRBD1 matching over 10 bases. This CDR3 is CAISAPGQGTTEQYF. CDR3 DNA: TGTGCCATCAGTGCTCCGGGACAGGGGACTACCGAGCAGTACTTC.